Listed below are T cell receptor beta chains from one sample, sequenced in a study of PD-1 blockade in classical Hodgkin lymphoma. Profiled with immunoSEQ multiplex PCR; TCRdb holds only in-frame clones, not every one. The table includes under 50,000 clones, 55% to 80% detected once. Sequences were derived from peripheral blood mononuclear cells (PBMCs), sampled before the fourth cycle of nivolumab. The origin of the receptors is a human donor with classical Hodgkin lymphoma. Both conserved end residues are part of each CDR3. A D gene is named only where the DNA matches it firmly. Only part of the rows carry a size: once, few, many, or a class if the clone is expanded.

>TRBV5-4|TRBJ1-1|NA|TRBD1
CASSLPGTGGKRNTEAFF
TGTGCCAGCAGCTTACCTGGGACAGGGGGAAAAAGGAACACTGAAGCTTTCTTT
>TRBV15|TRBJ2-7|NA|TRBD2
CATSLIAGGYEQYF
TGTGCCACCAGCTTAATAGCGGGAGGCTACGAGCAGTACTTC
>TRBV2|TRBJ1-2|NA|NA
CASSVTGGYGYTF
TGTGCCAGCAGTGTAACAGGAGGCTATGGCTACACCTTC
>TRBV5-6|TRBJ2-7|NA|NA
CASSAREQYF
TGTGCCAGCTCGGCCCGGGAGCAGTACTTC
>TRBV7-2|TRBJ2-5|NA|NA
CASSLVLQTQYF
TGTGCCAGCAGCTTAGTCTTGCAGACCCAGTACTTC
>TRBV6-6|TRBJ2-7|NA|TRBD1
CASSYSGTGPYEQYF
TGTGCCAGCAGTTACTCTGGGACAGGCCCCTACGAGCAGTACTTC
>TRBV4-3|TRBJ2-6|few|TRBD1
CASSGQAFSGANVLTF
TGCGCCAGCAGCGGACAGGCGTTCTCTGGGGCCAACGTCCTGACTTTC
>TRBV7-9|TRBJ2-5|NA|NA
CASSLAGTGGAQYF
TGTGCCAGCAGCTTGGCAGGCACTGGGGGTGCCCAGTACTTC
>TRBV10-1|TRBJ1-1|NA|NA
CASSESWTAWGAFF
TGCGCCAGCAGTGAGTCTTGGACAGCTTGGGGAGCTTTCTTT
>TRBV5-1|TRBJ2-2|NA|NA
CASSLAGGTGELFF
TGCGCCAGCAGCTTGGCAGGGGGGACCGGGGAGCTGTTTTTT
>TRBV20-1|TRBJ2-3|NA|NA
CSARPQTQYF
TGCAGTGCTAGACCCCAGACGCAGTATTTT
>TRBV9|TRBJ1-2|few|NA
CASSVRTRGPNYGYTF
TGTGCCAGCAGCGTCCGCACTCGGGGCCCTAACTATGGCTACACCTTC
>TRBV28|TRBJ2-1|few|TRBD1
CASSLSAGTAYNEQFF
TGTGCCAGCAGTCTCAGCGCCGGGACAGCTTACAATGAGCAGTTCTTC
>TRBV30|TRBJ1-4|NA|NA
CAWSLGATNEKLFF
TGTGCCTGGAGTTTGGGGGCAACTAATGAAAAACTGTTTTTT
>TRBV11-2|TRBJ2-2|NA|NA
CASSSDLNTGELFF
TGTGCCAGCAGTTCGGACCTAAACACCGGGGAGCTGTTTTTT
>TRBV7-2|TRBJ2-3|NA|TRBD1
CASSPRDRVMDTQYF
TGTGCCAGCAGCCCCCGGGACAGGGTAATGGATACGCAGTATTTT
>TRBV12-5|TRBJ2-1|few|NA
CASGLHRTESEEQFF
TGTGCTAGTGGTTTGCACCGGACGGAGTCGGAGGAGCAGTTCTTC
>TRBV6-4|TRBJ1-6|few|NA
CASSDSAGPNSPLHF
TGTGCCAGCAGTGACTCTGCAGGGCCTAATTCACCCCTCCACTTT
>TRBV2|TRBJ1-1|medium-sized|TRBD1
CASSERDRMNTEAFF
TGTGCCAGCAGTGAACGGGACAGAATGAACACTGAAGCTTTCTTT
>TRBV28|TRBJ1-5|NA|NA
CASSLYRSGGKDQPQHF
TGTGCCAGCAGTTTATATCGGTCGGGGGGGAAGGATCAGCCCCAGCATTTT
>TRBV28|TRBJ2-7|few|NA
CASSYQQGRPYEQYF
TGTGCCAGCAGTTACCAACAGGGGAGGCCCTACGAGCAGTACTTC
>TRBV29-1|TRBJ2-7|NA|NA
CSVLGQDHYEQYF
TGCAGCGTATTAGGGCAGGACCACTACGAGCAGTACTTC